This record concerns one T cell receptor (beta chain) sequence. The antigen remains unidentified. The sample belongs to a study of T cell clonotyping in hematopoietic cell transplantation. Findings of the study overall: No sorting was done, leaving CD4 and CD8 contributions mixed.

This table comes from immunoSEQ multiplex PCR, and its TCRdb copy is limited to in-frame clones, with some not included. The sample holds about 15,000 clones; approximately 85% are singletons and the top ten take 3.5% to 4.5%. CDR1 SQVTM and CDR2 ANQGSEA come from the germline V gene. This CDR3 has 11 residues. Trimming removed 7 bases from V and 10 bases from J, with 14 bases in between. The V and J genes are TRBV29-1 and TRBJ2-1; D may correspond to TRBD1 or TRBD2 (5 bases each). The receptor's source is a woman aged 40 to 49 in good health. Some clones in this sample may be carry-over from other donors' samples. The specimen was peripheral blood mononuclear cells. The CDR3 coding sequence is TGCAGCGCTGAGGGGCCAATCGAGCAGTTCTTC. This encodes CSAEGPIEQFF.